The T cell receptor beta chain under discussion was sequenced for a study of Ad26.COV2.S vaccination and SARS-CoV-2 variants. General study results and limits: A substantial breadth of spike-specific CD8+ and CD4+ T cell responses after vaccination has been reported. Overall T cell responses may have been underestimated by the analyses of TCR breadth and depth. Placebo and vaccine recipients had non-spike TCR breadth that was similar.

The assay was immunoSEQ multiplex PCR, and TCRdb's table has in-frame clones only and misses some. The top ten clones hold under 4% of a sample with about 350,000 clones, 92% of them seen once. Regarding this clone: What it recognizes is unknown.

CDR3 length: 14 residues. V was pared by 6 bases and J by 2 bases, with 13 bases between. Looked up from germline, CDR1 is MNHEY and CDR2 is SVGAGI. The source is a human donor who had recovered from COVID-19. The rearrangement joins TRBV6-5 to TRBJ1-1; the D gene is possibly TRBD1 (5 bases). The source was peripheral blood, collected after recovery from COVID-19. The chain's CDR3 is CASSPRQHNTEAFF. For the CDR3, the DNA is TGTGCCAGCAGCCCACGACAGCATAACACTGAAGCTTTCTTT.